A selection of T cell receptor beta chains follows, all from one sample in a study of T cells in Graves' hyperthyroidism and ophthalmopathy. From the multiplex PCR reads, TCRdb called clonotypes with MiXCR, one entry per CDR3 protein. Among approximately 640,000 distinct CDR3 sequences, around 15% were seen once, and the ten largest hold less than 4.5%. Sample: blood. All receptors come from a woman in her 30s with Graves' hyperthyroidism. The CDR3 runs from the conserved cysteine through the conserved F or W. The order of the fields is D gene, J gene, clone size, V gene, CDR3 protein, CDR3 DNA. D genes are given only for firm matches. Some rows have no size entry. The others give once, few or many, or a class for an expanded clone.

D: NA; J: TRBJ1-2; size: many; V: TRBV18; CDR3: CASSPGPENYGYTF; DNA: TGTGCCAGCTCCCCCGGACCGGAAAACTATGGCTACACCTTC
D: TRBD1; J: TRBJ1-2; size: NA; V: TRBV6-1; CDR3: CASSHRGQGLNYGYTF; DNA: TGTGCCAGCAGCCACAGAGGACAGGGTCTGAACTATGGCTACACCTTC
D: TRBD1; J: TRBJ2-2; size: many; V: TRBV2; CDR3: CASSGRQGTNTGELFF; DNA: TGTGCCAGCAGTGGGAGACAGGGAACGAACACCGGGGAGCTGTTTTTT
D: NA; J: TRBJ2-2; size: many; V: TRBV12-3/TRBV12-4; CDR3: CASSPSETGELFF; DNA: TGTGCCAGCAGTCCTAGTGAAACCGGGGAGCTGTTTTTT
D: TRBD2; J: TRBJ2-3; size: many; V: TRBV6-1; CDR3: CASSLSSGGWDTQYF; DNA: TGTGCCAGCAGTCTGTCTAGCGGGGGATGGGATACGCAGTATTTT
D: NA; J: TRBJ2-3; size: few; V: TRBV24-1; CDR3: CATRDREDQPQYF; DNA: TGTGCCACCAGAGACAGGGAGGATCAGCCCCAGTATTTT
D: NA; J: TRBJ1-1; size: NA; V: TRBV19; CDR3: CASTPAGPLNTEAFF; DNA: TGTGCCAGTACCCCAGCGGGACCCCTTAACACTGAAGCTTTCTTT
D: TRBD1; J: TRBJ1-4; size: few; V: TRBV11-2; CDR3: CASSLRGQVNEKLFF; DNA: TGTGCCAGCAGCTTACGGGGACAGGTTAATGAAAAACTGTTTTTT
D: TRBD1; J: TRBJ2-1; size: many; V: TRBV18; CDR3: CASSPTGVDGEQFF; DNA: TGTGCCAGCTCTCCGACAGGGGTTGACGGGGAGCAGTTCTTC
D: TRBD2; J: TRBJ2-1; size: many; V: TRBV6-1; CDR3: CASSEPSGLVLSSYNEQFF; DNA: TGTGCCAGCAGTGAACCATCGGGACTAGTCCTCAGCTCCTACAATGAGCAGTTCTTC
D: NA; J: TRBJ1-1; size: few; V: TRBV20-1; CDR3: CSAPSGTSMNTEAFF; DNA: TGCAGTGCTCCCTCCGGGACTTCCATGAACACTGAAGCTTTCTTT
D: NA; J: TRBJ2-1; size: few; V: TRBV24-1; CDR3: CATSAPGQRYNEQFF; DNA: TGTGCCACCAGTGCCCCGGGACAAAGATACAATGAGCAGTTCTTC
D: NA; J: TRBJ1-1; size: few; V: TRBV20-1; CDR3: CSAEPGAGWAFF; DNA: TGCAGCGCTGAGCCAGGGGCCGGATGGGCTTTCTTT
D: TRBD2; J: TRBJ2-1; size: few; V: TRBV13; CDR3: CASSSDLTSGRSNEQFF; DNA: TGTGCCAGCAGCTCCGACCTCACTAGCGGGAGGTCCAATGAGCAGTTCTTC
D: NA; J: TRBJ1-5; size: NA; V: TRBV7-8; CDR3: CASSLGQFYSNQPQHF; DNA: TGTGCCAGCAGCTTAGGACAGTTCTATAGCAATCAGCCCCAGCATTTT
D: NA; J: TRBJ2-3; size: few; V: TRBV13; CDR3: CASSPTSLLDTQYF; DNA: TGTGCCAGCAGCCCCACTAGCTTGTTGGATACGCAGTATTTT
D: NA; J: TRBJ1-1; size: few; V: TRBV5-1; CDR3: CASSREVFNTEAFF; DNA: TGCGCCAGCAGCCGGGAGGTCTTTAACACTGAAGCTTTCTTT
D: TRBD2; J: TRBJ2-1; size: many; V: TRBV13; CDR3: CASSLGTSPYNEQFF; DNA: TGTGCCAGCAGCTTAGGGACTAGCCCGTACAATGAGCAGTTCTTC